The 5 T cell receptor beta chains reported below all come from one sample, sequenced in a study of read filtering for tumor transcriptome and immune sequencing. Molecular barcoded adaptors covering alpha/delta and beta/gamma chains were used on approximately 440 ng RNA. Using its own MiXCR run on the reads, TCRdb lists one record per CDR3 protein. The table shows some 130,000 distinct CDR3 sequences, with about 12% occurring only once. Sequenced: a population of CD138-negative cells sorted from bone marrow. Receptor source: a donor aged 40 or over with multiple myeloma.

This clonotype was seen repeatedly, ten times or more. The V call is TRBV5-1, the J call TRBJ2-5; weak D call: TRBD2 (6 bases). Germline V CDR1 and CDR2: SGHRS, YFSETQ. V lost 1 base and J lost 4, with 11 bases in between. The CDR3 loop spans 14 amino acids. This CDR3 is CASSLKISGETQYF. Written as DNA, the CDR3 is TGCGCCAGCAGCTTGAAAATTAGCGGAGAGACCCAGTACTTC.

This clonotype showed up many times. V is TRBV4-2 and J is TRBJ2-4; TRBD2 agrees at 8 bases. The V gene's germline CDR1 is LGHNA and CDR2 YNFKEQ. V was pared by 1 base and J by 0 bases, with 5 bases of the junction left unmatched. The length of the CDR3 is 17 residues. CDR3 amino acids: CASSQVNSGIAKNIQYF. CDR3 DNA: TGTGCCAGCAGCCAAGTTAATAGCGGGATAGCCAAAAACATTCAGTACTTC.

This clonotype was detected many times. The chain links TRBV2 to TRBJ2-7, with 7 bases fitting TRBD2. Germline V gene data show CDR1 as SNHLY and CDR2 as FYNNEI. The ends lost 4 bases at V and 1 base at J; junction bases unmatched: 10. The CDR3 sequence is 16 residues long. This CDR3 is CASSARLAGVSYEQYF. CDR3 nucleotides: TGTGCCAGCAGTGCCAGGCTCGCGGGAGTTTCCTACGAGCAGTACTTC.

This clonotype was counted at least ten times. The J gene is TRBJ2-1, the V gene TRBV6-4; 7 bases map to TRBD2. After removal of 4 bases from V and 4 bases from J, the junction contained 7 bases not matched to a gene. The CDR3 contains 15 residues. The germline V gene has CDR1 MRHNA and CDR2 SNTAGT. CDR3 nucleotide sequence: TGTGCCAGCAGTGCACGCGCGGGAGAGTACAATGAGCAGTTCTTC. Its protein is CASSARAGEYNEQFF.

The V call is TRBV6-2 or TRBV6-3, the J call TRBJ2-5, with 8 bases aligning to TRBD2. Germline CDR1 reads MNHEY; CDR2 reads SVGEGT. The CDR3 length is 17 residues. The J segment lost 4 bases and the V segment lost 5 bases, leaving 15 bases of the junction unmatched. In DNA form, the CDR3 reads TGTGCCAGCAGTCAAAACAGAACAAGCGGGAGAGGAGAGACCCAGTACTTC. Its translation: CASSQNRTSGRGETQYF.